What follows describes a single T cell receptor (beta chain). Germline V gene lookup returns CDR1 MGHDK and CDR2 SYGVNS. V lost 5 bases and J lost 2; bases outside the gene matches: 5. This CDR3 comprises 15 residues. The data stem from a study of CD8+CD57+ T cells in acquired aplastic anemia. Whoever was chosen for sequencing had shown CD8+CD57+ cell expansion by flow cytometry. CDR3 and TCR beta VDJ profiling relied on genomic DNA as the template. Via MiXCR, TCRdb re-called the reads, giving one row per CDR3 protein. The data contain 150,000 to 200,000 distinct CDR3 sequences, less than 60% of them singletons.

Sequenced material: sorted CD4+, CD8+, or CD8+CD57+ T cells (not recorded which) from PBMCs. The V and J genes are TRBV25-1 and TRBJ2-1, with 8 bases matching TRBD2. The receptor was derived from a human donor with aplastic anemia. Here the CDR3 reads CASSSTSGPYNEQFF. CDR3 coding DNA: TGTGCCAGCAGTTCTACTAGCGGCCCCTACAATGAGCAGTTCTTC.